The clone carrying this T cell receptor (beta chain) has at least ten counts. What it binds is unknown. The template used for profiling TCR beta VDJ and CDR3 was genomic DNA. TCRdb fed the reads into MiXCR, producing one record per CDR3 protein. The sample lists a few hundred thousand distinct CDR3 sequences; around 32% were seen once. The source of the sample is a study of CD8+CD57+ T cells in acquired aplastic anemia. About the study: Sorted CD4+ and CD8+ cells yielded DNA averaging around 3.2 ug. General study findings and limits: The same twenty-nine CD8+ CDR3 sequences occurred in patients and in controls.

The CDR3 has 15 amino acids. CDR1 SGHTA and CDR2 FQGNSA come from the germline V gene. The V segment lost 5 bases and the J segment 6 bases; nucleotides outside the gene matches: 8. All sequencing subjects had displayed CD8+CD57+ cell expansion on flow cytometry. Blood sampling was performed on the patients, and none of them had received therapy by then. Sequenced input: sorted CD4+, CD8+, or CD8+CD57+ T cells (not recorded which) from PBMCs. The V gene is TRBV7-2, the J gene TRBJ1-2; TRBD1 aligns across 11 bases. The TCR sequence derives from a human donor with aplastic anemia. This CDR3 is CASSARTGGADGYTF. In DNA form, the CDR3 reads TGTGCCAGCAGCGCCCGGACAGGGGGCGCGGATGGCTACACCTTC.